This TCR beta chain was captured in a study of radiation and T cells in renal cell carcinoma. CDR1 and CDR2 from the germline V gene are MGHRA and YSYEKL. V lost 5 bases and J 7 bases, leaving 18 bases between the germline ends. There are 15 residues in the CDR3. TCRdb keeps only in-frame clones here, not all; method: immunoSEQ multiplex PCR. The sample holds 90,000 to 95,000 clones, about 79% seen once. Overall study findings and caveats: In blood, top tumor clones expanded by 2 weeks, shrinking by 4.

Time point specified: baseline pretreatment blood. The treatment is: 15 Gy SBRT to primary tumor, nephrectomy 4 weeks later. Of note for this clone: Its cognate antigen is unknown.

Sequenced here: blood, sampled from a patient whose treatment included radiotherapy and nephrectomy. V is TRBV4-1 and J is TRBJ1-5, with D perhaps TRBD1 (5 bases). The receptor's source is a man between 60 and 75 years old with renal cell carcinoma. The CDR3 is CASSEGTGTPQPQHF. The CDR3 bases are TGCGCCAGCAGCGAAGGGACCGGGACTCCCCAGCCCCAGCATTTT.